These 8 T cell receptor beta chains were sequenced from one sample in a study of blood T cell repertoires in COVID-19. Assay used: immunoSEQ multiplex PCR; TCRdb lists only in-frame clones, some missing. The repertoire consists of about 220,000 clones, with 80% to 85% occurring once and the leading ten covering roughly 8.2%. The specimen was peripheral blood. The receptors derive from a woman older than 75 with COVID-19, enrolled during active disease.

The chain links TRBV29-1 to TRBJ2-7, with a weak D call TRBD2 (5 bases). This CDR3 has 12 residues. The germline V gene encodes CDR1 SQVTM and CDR2 ANQGSEA. Trimming took off 7 bases at V and 3 bases at J, with 13 bases between the two ends. This CDR3 is CSGASGNYEQYF. The CDR3 DNA follows: TGCAGCGGTGCAAGCGGAAACTACGAGCAGTACTTC.

This rearrangement joins TRBV2 to TRBJ1-4; a possible D gene is TRBD1 (6 bases). The CDR3 covers 14 residues. CDR1 is SNHLY, CDR2 FYNNEI, per germline. V was cut by 4 bases and J by 8 bases, with 14 bases left in between. Here the CDR3 DNA reads TGTGCCAGCAGTGTCTCGACACAGGGCGAAAAACTGTTTTTT. Amino acid sequence: CASSVSTQGEKLFF.

The chain couples TRBV7-2 to TRBJ2-1, with 8 bases matching TRBD2. Germline loops: CDR1 SGHTA, CDR2 FQGNSA. The CDR3 has 16 residues. J lost 1 base, V lost 6 bases, and 8 bases had no gene match. CDR3 protein: CASSLSGSNSYNEQFF. CDR3 nucleotide sequence: TGTGCCAGCAGTTTAAGCGGGAGCAATTCCTACAATGAGCAGTTCTTC.

In its sample, this clone was seen once. This sequence joins TRBV19 and TRBJ2-2; 9 positions match TRBD1. V trimming: 2 bases; J trimming: 1 base; junction bases outside the gene matches: 5. In germline, CDR1 is LNHDA, CDR2 SQIVND (reference sequence). The CDR3 totals 17 residues. CDR3: CASSIRGGQGNTGELFF. Here the CDR3 DNA reads TGTGCCAGTAGTATAAGGGGGGGACAGGGGAACACCGGGGAGCTGTTTTTT.

V is TRBV5-5 and J is TRBJ1-6; D ambiguous. V lost 1 base, J lost 8 bases, and 10 bases lay in between. The germline gives CDR1 SGHKS, CDR2 YYEKEE (reference sequence). The CDR3 is 14 residues long. The CDR3 protein is CASSLNPPDSPLHF. CDR3 nucleotide sequence: TGTGCCAGCAGCTTGAACCCGCCGGATTCACCCCTCCACTTT.

This clone appeared a few times. This rearrangement joins TRBV11-2 to TRBJ1-4, with a weak D call TRBD1 (6 bases). In germline, CDR1 is SGHAT, CDR2 FQNNGV. Trimming left V 7 bases short and J 8 bases short, with 20 bases between. The CDR3 spans 15 residues. CDR3 DNA sequence: TGTGCCAGCAAGCTGACAGGCGCCTCGGGAGAAAAACTGTTTTTT. Its translation: CASKLTGASGEKLFF.

This clone was detected once. The V gene is TRBV28, the J gene TRBJ2-3, with TRBD1 identical over 8 bases. J lost 2 bases, V lost 5 bases, and 9 bases had no gene match. The germline V gene has CDR1 MDHEN and CDR2 SYDVKM. The CDR3 contains 16 residues. CDR3 in amino acids: CASSEPSGGVTDTQYF. The DNA for the CDR3 is TGTGCCAGCAGTGAACCATCAGGGGGCGTCACAGATACGCAGTATTTT.

The chain links TRBV30 to TRBJ1-6; maybe TRBD1 (6 bases). Trimming cost V 0 bases and J 9 bases, with 15 bases left between them. Germline V gene data show CDR1 as GTSNPN and CDR2 as SVGIG (reference sequence). This CDR3 is built from 15 residues. Here the CDR3 reads CAWSVRAGVGSPLHF. In DNA form, the CDR3 reads TGTGCCTGGAGTGTACGGGCAGGGGTCGGTTCACCCCTCCACTTT.